This T cell receptor (beta chain) emerged from a study of cytomegalovirus exposure and HLA in healthy donors. In germline, CDR1 is SGHKS, CDR2 YYEKEE (reference sequence). This CDR3 is 16 amino acids long. Germline trimming cut 4 bases from V and 7 bases from J; bases unmatched to any gene: 12. Findings and limits, study-wide: Most sequenced TCRs were rare (though some public TCRs occurred in many donors).

This clone was found a few times. Its antigen is unknown. Assay used: immunoSEQ multiplex PCR; TCRdb lists only in-frame clones, some missing. The sample holds some 230,000 clones, around nine tenths seen once. The sequenced sample consisted of PBMCs. The sequence came from a woman under 30 in good health and CMV-seronegative. V and J are TRBV5-5 and TRBJ1-2; 11 nucleotides match TRBD1. CDR3 sequence: CASSPSGTGGWGGYTF. CDR3 in DNA: TGTGCCAGCAGCCCCAGCGGGACAGGGGGTTGGGGTGGCTACACCTTC.